This TCR beta chain emerged from a study of cytomegalovirus exposure and HLA in healthy donors. Overall study findings and caveats: In most subjects, TCR beta sequences reportedly gave accurate predictions of HLA-A and HLA-B alleles.

Remarks on this clone: What it recognizes is unknown.

In the PCR, 60 Vbeta and 13 Jbeta primers were used. Clones were sequenced by immunoSEQ multiplex PCR, and TCRdb holds only the in-frame ones, with some missing. The table shows 100,000 or so clones, with roughly 79% occurring only once. The sample consisted of PBMCs. The clonotype was recovered from a middle-aged man in good health and CMV-seronegative.

CDR3 residues: CASSRGNEQFF. The DNA of the CDR3 is TGTGCCAGTAGTAGAGGCAATGAGCAGTTCTTC. The chain carries TRBV19 and TRBJ2-1; D ambiguous. The germline V gene has CDR1 LNHDA and CDR2 SQIVND (reference sequence). CDR3 length: 11 residues. V lost 4 bases, J lost 6 bases, and 4 bases lay in between.